Reported below is one TCR beta chain. Trimming cost V 3 bases and J 4 bases; bases outside gene matches: 6. CDR3 length: 14 residues. The germline CDR1 and CDR2 sequences are SGHDT and YYEEEE. The data were obtained in a study of control samples from healthy donors and cancer patients. Assay used: immunoSEQ multiplex PCR; TCRdb lists only in-frame clones, some missing. Of about 99,000 clones detected, 75% to 90% appear once; the ten largest clones hold 19%. The material sequenced was PBMCs. This receptor was identified in a man in his fifties or sixties with lung cancer. The V and J genes are TRBV5-6 and TRBJ1-1; 7 positions agree with TRBD1. This CDR3 is CASSWRGQGTEAFF. CDR3 nucleotide sequence: TGTGCCAGCAGCTGGAGGGGGCAGGGCACTGAAGCTTTCTTT. Using reference TRBV5-6 and TRBJ1-1 for the parts outside the CDR3, the full variable domain is DAGVTQSPTHLIKTRGQQVTLRCSPKSGHDTVSWYQQALGQGPQFIFQYYEEEERQRGNFPDRFSGHQFPNYSSELNVNALLLGDSALYLCASSWRGQGTEAFFGQGTRLTVV.